This is a list of T cell receptor beta chains from one sample in a study of blood T cell repertoires in COVID-19. Profiled with immunoSEQ multiplex PCR; TCRdb holds only in-frame clones, not every one. Of around 62,000 clones listed, 88% are singletons. What was sequenced was peripheral blood. These receptors were obtained from a woman aged 55-70 years with COVID-19, enrolled during active disease. Each CDR3 is given with its conserved first and last residue. Each record gives: D gene, clone size, J gene, V gene, CDR3 protein, CDR3 DNA. A D gene is named only where the DNA matches it firmly. Rows may omit the clone size; those that give it use once, few, many or a size class.

d_gene: TRBD1; abundance: .; j_gene: TRBJ1-4; v_gene: TRBV6-2/TRBV6-3; CDR3aa: CASSYGTGLKKLFF; CDR3nt: TGTGCCAGCAGTTACGGGACAGGGTTGAAAAAACTGTTTTTT
d_gene: .; abundance: .; j_gene: TRBJ2-5; v_gene: TRBV5-1; CDR3aa: CASSLASLEETQYF; CDR3nt: TGCGCCAGCAGCTTGGCGTCACTTGAAGAGACCCAGTACTTC
d_gene: TRBD2; abundance: .; j_gene: TRBJ2-3; v_gene: TRBV4-1; CDR3aa: CASSQGLAGGDTQYF; CDR3nt: TGCGCCAGCAGCCAAGGCCTAGCGGGAGGGGATACGCAGTATTTT
d_gene: TRBD1; abundance: .; j_gene: TRBJ2-7; v_gene: TRBV4-1; CDR3aa: CASSQGGTGGYEQYF; CDR3nt: TGCGCCAGCAGCCAAGGGGGGACAGGGGGTTACGAGCAGTACTTC
d_gene: .; abundance: .; j_gene: TRBJ2-3; v_gene: TRBV3-1/TRBV3-2; CDR3aa: CASSPYANTDTQYF; CDR3nt: TGTGCCAGCAGCCCCTATGCTAACACAGATACGCAGTATTTT
d_gene: .; abundance: .; j_gene: TRBJ2-5; v_gene: TRBV14; CDR3aa: CASSPYKGTGVVETQYF; CDR3nt: TGTGCCAGCAGCCCATATAAAGGGACGGGGGTTGTGGAGACCCAGTACTTC
d_gene: TRBD2; abundance: once; j_gene: TRBJ2-7; v_gene: TRBV7-9; CDR3aa: CASSPTSGSVYEQYF; CDR3nt: TGTGCCAGCAGCCCGACTAGCGGGAGCGTCTACGAGCAGTACTTC
d_gene: TRBD1; abundance: .; j_gene: TRBJ2-2; v_gene: TRBV7-2; CDR3aa: CASSPNRGRWTGELFF; CDR3nt: TGTGCCAGCAGTCCAAACAGGGGGCGCTGGACCGGGGAGCTGTTTTTT
d_gene: .; abundance: .; j_gene: TRBJ1-4; v_gene: TRBV7-9; CDR3aa: CASSPPRGTSNEKLFF; CDR3nt: TGTGCCAGCAGCCCCCCCCGTGGCACCTCTAATGAAAAACTGTTTTTT
d_gene: .; abundance: .; j_gene: TRBJ2-3; v_gene: TRBV18; CDR3aa: CASSPPLASDTQYF; CDR3nt: TGTGCCAGCTCACCACCCCTAGCGTCAGATACGCAGTATTTT
d_gene: TRBD1; abundance: .; j_gene: TRBJ1-3; v_gene: TRBV7-9; CDR3aa: CASSLGQGTIGNTIYF; CDR3nt: TGTGCCAGCAGCCTGGGACAGGGAACTATTGGAAACACCATATATTTT
d_gene: .; abundance: .; j_gene: TRBJ1-5; v_gene: TRBV18; CDR3aa: CASSPRTAPSNQPQHF; CDR3nt: TGTGCCAGCTCACCACGGACAGCACCAAGCAATCAGCCCCAGCATTTT
d_gene: TRBD1; abundance: .; j_gene: TRBJ1-2; v_gene: TRBV6-5; CDR3aa: CASRGTGKNYGYTF; CDR3nt: TGTGCCAGCAGGGGGACAGGGAAGAACTATGGCTACACCTTC
d_gene: TRBD2; abundance: .; j_gene: TRBJ2-1; v_gene: TRBV19; CDR3aa: CASGRGRSYNEQFF; CDR3nt: TGTGCCAGTGGTCGCGGGAGGTCGTACAATGAGCAGTTCTTC